The clone carrying this T cell receptor beta chain was seen more than once but under ten times. These data are taken from a study of identical twins. MiXCR, run by TCRdb on the 5' RACE reads, gives a single entry per CDR3 protein. The data show some 500,000 distinct CDR3 sequences, around 15% seen once. This CDR3 spans 18 amino acids. Deletions cut 1 base from V and 3 bases from J, with 18 bases between. The V gene's germline CDR1 is LGHNA and CDR2 YNFKEQ. The sample also formed part of further work on yellow fever vaccine responses in identical twins.

The chain is built from TRBV4-2 and TRBJ2-2; possible D gene TRBD2, 7 bases. The source of this sequence is a woman aged 18-29 years in good health. The sequencing input was CD4+ T cells sorted from blood. The CDR3 loop is CASSQAPITGGHTGELFF. DNA for the CDR3: TGTGCCAGCAGCCAAGCTCCTATTACGGGGGGCCACACCGGGGAGCTGTTTTTT.